Listed here are 32 T cell receptor beta chains from one sample, sequenced in a study of molecular identifiers for immune sequencing clone quantification. TCRdb called the PCR reads again in MiXCR, with one record for every CDR3 protein. The sample records just under 650,000 distinct CDR3 sequences, roughly 21% being singletons. The specimen was naive CD8+ T cells from blood, with Jurkat cell RNA spiked in. Subset here: FACS-sorted CD8+CD4-CCR7+CD45RA+ naive T cells. These receptors all come from a human donor in good health. Some libraries in this study had Jurkat cell RNA spiked in.

This clonotype came up a few times. This chain links TRBV20-1 with TRBJ1-2; unclear D gene. CDR3 length: 13 amino acids. Trimming cost V 0 bases and J 1 base, with 6 bases left between them. Germline lookup yields CDR1 DFQATT and CDR2 SNEGSKA (reference sequence). CDR3 in DNA: TGCAGTGCTAGAGATCGTGGTAACTATGGCTACACCTTC. Translation gives CSARDRGNYGYTF.

At least ten counts were recorded for this clonotype. The J gene is TRBJ1-2, the V gene TRBV20-1; D possibly corresponds to TRBD1 (5 bases). Germline V gene lookup returns CDR1 DFQATT and CDR2 SNEGSKA (reference sequence). The CDR3 runs 13 residues. The germline V and J ends were trimmed by 5 bases and 4 bases, with 14 bases remaining between them. The CDR3 DNA sequence: TGCAGTGCTTTTATGGGACTTACCTATGGCTACACCTTC. The encoded protein is CSAFMGLTYGYTF.

There are many counts of this clonotype. The chain uses TRBV4-3 and TRBJ1-1; 9 bases match TRBD1. Germline lookup yields CDR1 LGHNA and CDR2 YSLEER. This CDR3 is built from 18 residues. Trimming cost V 0 bases and J 6 bases; bases outside gene matches: 14. CDR3 amino acids: CASSQDWSWGQGVAEAFF. The CDR3, as DNA: TGCGCCAGCAGCCAAGATTGGTCGTGGGGACAGGGTGTGGCTGAAGCTTTCTTT.

Of note for this clonotype: This clone may be a read error of a much larger clone one base away. The chain combines TRBV6-2 or TRBV6-3 with TRBJ1-5; TRBD1 matches 7 bases. The CDR3 totals 19 residues. The germline gives CDR1 MNHEY, CDR2 SVGEGT. The DNA for the CDR3 is TGTGCCATCAGTCCCAACAAGAATCAGGGGGAGGAACGCAATCAGCCCCAGCATTTT. This gives the protein CAISPNKNQGEERNQPQHF.

As regards this clonotype: A much larger clone lies one base from this, so it may be a read error. The chain carries TRBV7-9 and TRBJ2-3; 14 nucleotides agree with TRBD2. The CDR3 has 17 amino acids. The germline CDR1 and CDR2 sequences are SEHNR and FQNEAQ (reference sequence). Here the CDR3 reads CAGSTTGTSGGIDTQYF. The CDR3, as DNA: TGTGCCGGCAGCACAACCGGGACTAGCGGGGGAATAGATACGCAGTATTTT.

The sample holds many counts of this clonotype. The chain employs TRBV9 and TRBJ2-6; possibly TRBD2 for D (7 bases). Trimming removed 3 bases at V and 1 base at J, with 23 bases between. This CDR3 has 20 residues. Germline values: CDR1 SGDLS, CDR2 YYNGEE. CDR3 nucleotide sequence: TGTGCCAGCAGCGAGGGGGGGATGTTGGGGGCCGCTTCTGGGGCCAACGTCCTGACTTTC. Protein product: CASSEGGMLGAASGANVLTF.

This clonotype has ten or more counts. J is TRBJ2-6 and V is TRBV4-3, with 14 bases lining up with TRBD2. The CDR3 spans 23 residues. With V trimmed by 1 base and J by 4 bases, 18 bases remained unmatched. From germline, CDR1 is LGHNA and CDR2 YSLEER. The DNA for the CDR3 is TGCGCCAGCAGCCAAGCAGGACAGGGGGGACTAGCGGGAGTCTTTGAGGGGGCCAACGTCCTGACTTTC. As protein: CASSQAGQGGLAGVFEGANVLTF.

This clonotype came up a few times. The gene calls are TRBV20-1 and TRBJ1-5; D gene uncertain. The germline CDR1 and CDR2 sequences are DFQATT and SNEGSKA (reference sequence). This CDR3 comprises 14 residues. Trimming left V 0 bases short and J 3 bases short, with 9 bases between. CDR3 sequence: CSARDVGVNQPQHF. The CDR3 coding sequence is TGCAGTGCTAGAGATGTGGGAGTCAATCAGCCCCAGCATTTT.

As regards this clonotype: A much larger clonotype is one base distant, so this may be a read error. The final CDR3 position lacks the conserved phenylalanine or tryptophan, pointing to a likely read error. The chain employs TRBV5-1 and TRBJ2-7, with 11 bases lining up with TRBD1. CDR3 size: 15 residues. Germline assignment: CDR1 SGHRS and CDR2 YFSETQ. V dropped 4 bases and J dropped 6; count of bases not matched to a gene: 9. CDR3 protein: CASSIGQGAMFEQYL. Here the CDR3 DNA reads TGCGCCAGCAGCATTGGACAGGGGGCTATGTTCGAGCAGTACCTC.

On this clonotype: This may stem from a read error, because a much larger clone lies one nucleotide away. The genes are TRBV4-1 and TRBJ2-1; 8 bases are shared with TRBD2. Germline V gene lookup returns CDR1 MGHRA and CDR2 YSYEKL. The CDR3 covers 14 residues. The CDR3: CASSQSIAGNERFF. CDR3 nucleotides: TGCGCCAGCAGCCAATCCATAGCGGGGAATGAGCGGTTCTTC.

The V call is TRBV4-1, the J call TRBJ2-3, with D possibly TRBD1 on 6 matching bases. CDR1 is MGHRA and CDR2 is YSYEKL in the germline V gene. Trimming shortened V by 0 bases and J by 5 bases, and 9 bases separated the two germline ends. CDR3 size: 14 residues. The CDR3 DNA reads TGCGCCAGCAGCCAAGAACCGGGACAAGATACGCAGTATTTT. As protein: CASSQEPGQDTQYF.

This clonotype was seen many times. J is TRBJ2-2 and V is TRBV24-1; D remains ambiguous. The CDR3 runs to 13 residues. V lost 4 bases, J lost 3 bases, and 5 bases lay in between. CDR1 is KGHDR, CDR2 SFDVKD, per germline. The chain's CDR3 is CATSEDHTGELFF. DNA for the CDR3: TGTGCCACCAGTGAAGACCACACCGGGGAGCTGTTTTTT.

This clonotype has more than one count but fewer than ten. The chain recombines TRBV6-2 or TRBV6-3 with TRBJ2-1, with D uncertain. Looked up from germline, CDR1 is MNHEY and CDR2 is SVGEGT. Between the trimmed V and J ends, which lost 6 bases and 9 bases, there was a span of 9 bases. The CDR3 is 11 residues long. The CDR3 protein is CASRWAVEQFF. The CDR3 DNA follows: TGTGCCAGCAGATGGGCCGTTGAGCAGTTCTTC.

This clonotype has ten or more counts. CDR3 sequence reads: CSARDRGGARTEAFF. The CDR3 nucleotides are TGCAGTGCTAGAGATCGGGGGGGGGCGCGGACTGAAGCTTTCTTT. The gene calls are TRBV20-1 and TRBJ1-1; D possibly corresponds to TRBD1 (6 bases). Germline lookup yields CDR1 DFQATT and CDR2 SNEGSKA (reference sequence). The CDR3 extends over 15 amino acids. V dropped 0 bases and J dropped 5 bases, with 16 bases sitting between them.

This sequence joins TRBV5-6 and TRBJ1-2; no reliable D call. The CDR3 is 13 residues long. Deletions cut 1 base from V and 8 bases from J, with 12 bases between. Germline CDR1 reads SGHDT; CDR2 reads YYEEEE. The CDR3 nucleotides read TGTGCCAGCAGCTTGAAGAGGGCGCAGGGCTACACCTTC. As protein: CASSLKRAQGYTF.

This clonotype was recorded many times. The chain couples TRBV19 to TRBJ2-3; 12 positions match TRBD2. The CDR3 runs 15 residues. The ends lost 4 bases at V and 6 bases at J; junction bases unmatched: 5. CDR1 is LNHDA, CDR2 SQIVND, per germline (reference sequence). The DNA of the CDR3 is TGTGCCAGTAGTAGGACTAGCGGGGAATACGATACGCAGTATTTT. This gives the protein CASSRTSGEYDTQYF.

Only a few counts were recorded for this clonotype. CDR3 sequence: CASSLYSGPNEQFF. CDR3 in DNA: TGCGCCAGCAGCTTGTATTCGGGGCCCAATGAGCAGTTCTTC. This chain links TRBV5-1 with TRBJ2-1; D may match TRBD1 or TRBD2 (5 bases each). CDR1 SGHRS and CDR2 YFSETQ come from the germline V gene. Trimming left V 1 base short and J 6 bases short, with 11 bases between. The CDR3 consists of 14 residues.

This clonotype was counted at least ten times. The genes are TRBV2 and TRBJ1-5; tentative D call: TRBD1 (6 bases). Germline V lookup: CDR1 SNHLY, CDR2 FYNNEI. V lost 3 bases to trimming and J lost 0 bases, with 9 bases between them. The CDR3 has 15 amino acids. The CDR3 region is CASSDRGLSNQPQHF. The CDR3 DNA is TGTGCCAGCAGTGACAGGGGCCTTAGCAATCAGCCCCAGCATTTT.

In this sample, this clonotype turned up many times. The chain couples TRBV5-4 to TRBJ2-3; possibly TRBD2 for D (5 bases). The CDR3 extends over 15 amino acids. From germline, CDR1 is SGHNT and CDR2 YYREEE (reference sequence). V lost 1 base and J lost 2, with 11 bases in between. CDR3 coding DNA: TGTGCCAGCAGCTTGACGCCTAGCTCCACAGATACGCAGTATTTT. It specifies CASSLTPSSTDTQYF.

Ten or more counts support this clonotype. The V and J genes are TRBV3-1 and TRBJ1-5; TRBD1 might be the D (5 bases). The germline CDR1 and CDR2 sequences are LGHDT and YNNKEL (reference sequence). V gave up 4 bases and J gave up 7 bases, with 11 bases separating them. This CDR3 has 13 residues. CDR3 DNA: TGTGCCAGCAGCCCCCCCGGGGCGCAGCCCCAGCATTTT. Translation gives CASSPPGAQPQHF. Complete variable domain (other parts from reference TRBV3-1 and TRBJ1-5): DTAVSQTPKYLVTQMGNDKSIKCEQNLGHDTMYWYKQDSKKFLKIMFSYNNKELIINETVPNRFSPKSPDKAHLNLHINSLELGDSAVYFCASSPPGAQPQHFGDGTRLSIL.

This clonotype came up many times. The chain uses TRBV6-5 and TRBJ2-1, with D unclear. This CDR3 is 15 amino acids long. CDR1 is MNHEY and CDR2 is SVGAGI in the germline V gene. Trimming left V 0 bases short and J 0 bases short, with 6 bases between. The CDR3 region is CASSYSAASYNEQFF. The CDR3 region has the DNA TGTGCCAGCAGTTACTCGGCGGCCTCCTACAATGAGCAGTTCTTC.

This clonotype was recorded at least ten times. This rearrangement joins TRBV2 to TRBJ2-3, with 7 bases that match TRBD1. The CDR3 runs to 14 residues. Trimming cost V 9 bases and J 1 base; bases outside gene matches: 7. The V gene's germline CDR1 is SNHLY and CDR2 FYNNEI. The CDR3, as DNA: TGTGCCAGTACCTGGGACAGTCGCACAGATACGCAGTATTTT. Amino acids: CASTWDSRTDTQYF.

This clonotype was counted at least ten times. V is TRBV7-2 and J is TRBJ2-3; perhaps TRBD2 as D (8 bases). The germline V and J ends were trimmed by 5 bases and 5 bases, with 23 bases remaining between them. Germline loops: CDR1 SGHTA, CDR2 FQGNSA. The CDR3 extends over 17 amino acids. CDR3 loop: CASSPWRGLREEDTQYF. DNA for the CDR3: TGTGCCAGCAGCCCATGGAGGGGGCTGCGGGAGGAAGATACGCAGTATTTT.

This clonotype has at least ten counts. This rearrangement joins TRBV29-1 to TRBJ1-1, with D perhaps matching TRBD1 (6 bases). The ends were cut back, 3 bases at V and 5 bases at J, with 10 bases in the middle. Per the germline V gene, CDR1 is SQVTM and CDR2 is ANQGSEA. This CDR3 spans 12 amino acids. In nucleotides, the CDR3 is TGCAGCGTTGATCGGGGGCCAACTGAAGCTTTCTTT. Translation gives CSVDRGPTEAFF.

Many counts were recorded for this clonotype. The CDR3 protein is CASSHPGQGQNIQYF. CDR3 coding DNA: TGCGCCAGCAGCCACCCGGGACAGGGTCAAAACATTCAGTACTTC. This chain joins TRBV5-1 and TRBJ2-4; 9 bases line up with TRBD1. The CDR3 consists of 15 residues. The V and J ends lost 4 bases and 5 bases, in that order; junction bases with no gene match: 7. Looked up from germline, CDR1 is SGHRS and CDR2 is YFSETQ. Full variable domain (missing parts from reference TRBV5-1 and TRBJ2-4): KAGVTQTPRYLIKTRGQQVTLSCSPISGHRSVSWYQQTPGQGLQFLFEYFSETQRNKGNFPGRFSGRQFSNSRSEMNVSTLELGDSALYLCASSHPGQGQNIQYFGAGTRLSVL.

Comments on this clonotype: A much larger clone differs by one base, so this may be a read error. As the CDR3 is not closed by the conserved phenylalanine or tryptophan, this likely results from a read error. The chain couples TRBV7-9 to TRBJ2-7; D is ambiguous. The CDR3 consists of 14 residues. CDR1 and CDR2 (germline): SEHNR, FQNEAQ (reference sequence). V lost 1 base to trimming and J lost 1 base, with 8 bases between them. CDR3 loop: CASSLGHESYEQYS. DNA of the CDR3: TGTGCCAGCAGCTTAGGCCACGAGTCCTACGAGCAGTACTCC.

This clonotype was counted ten times or more. The CDR3 sequence is CASSSGDLETQYF. CDR3 nucleotides: TGTGCCAGCAGTTCAGGGGATCTGGAGACCCAGTACTTC. This chain joins TRBV6-5 and TRBJ2-5, with D perhaps TRBD1 (6 bases). V lost 4 bases and J 5 bases, leaving 11 bases between the germline ends. The CDR3 totals 13 residues. Germline CDR1 MNHEY, CDR2 SVGAGI.

A few counts support this clonotype. The chain is built from TRBV27 and TRBJ2-1, with D tentatively TRBD2 (6 bases). This CDR3 is 18 amino acids long. Trimming removed 4 bases at V and 2 bases at J, with 21 bases between. Germline assignment: CDR1 MNHEY and CDR2 SMNVEV (reference sequence). The CDR3 sequence is CASSSPSLLANPYNEQFF. The CDR3 coding sequence is TGTGCCAGCAGTTCACCCTCTCTTCTAGCGAACCCCTACAATGAGCAGTTCTTC.

The V and J genes are TRBV7-2 and TRBJ2-7; weak D call: TRBD2 (5 bases). The CDR3 is 15 amino acids. The germline CDR1 and CDR2 sequences are SGHTA and FQGNSA. V was pared by 8 bases and J by 0 bases, with 17 bases between. CDR3 amino acids: CASGPPAGDSYEQYF. The DNA of the CDR3 is TGTGCCAGCGGCCCCCCGGCGGGCGACTCCTACGAGCAGTACTTC.

This clonotype appeared many times. V and J are TRBV5-1 and TRBJ1-1; TRBD1 aligns across 10 bases. In germline, CDR1 is SGHRS, CDR2 YFSETQ. V dropped 2 bases and J dropped 5; count of bases not matched to a gene: 12. The CDR3 runs 17 residues. CDR3 protein: CASSFETGGAMGTEAFF. Written as DNA, the CDR3 is TGCGCCAGCAGCTTCGAGACAGGGGGCGCGATGGGTACTGAAGCTTTCTTT.

This clonotype was detected many times. The rearrangement uses TRBV9 and TRBJ1-6, with D perhaps TRBD1 (6 bases). Per germline, CDR1 SGDLS and CDR2 YYNGEE. V shed 10 bases and J shed 5 bases, with 10 bases lying between them. The CDR3 is made up of 12 amino acids. The CDR3 spells CASGQDNSPLHF. Here the CDR3 DNA reads TGTGCCTCGGGACAAGATAATTCACCCCTCCACTTT.

This clonotype was seen ten or more times. The chain couples TRBV4-1 to TRBJ2-6, with 7 bases fitting TRBD1. This CDR3 has 16 residues. Germline V lookup: CDR1 MGHRA, CDR2 YSYEKL. V dropped 1 base and J dropped 2; count of bases not matched to a gene: 2. The CDR3 nucleotides are TGCGCCAGCAGCCAAGCGACAGGGACTGGGGCCAACGTCCTGACTTTC. Residues: CASSQATGTGANVLTF.